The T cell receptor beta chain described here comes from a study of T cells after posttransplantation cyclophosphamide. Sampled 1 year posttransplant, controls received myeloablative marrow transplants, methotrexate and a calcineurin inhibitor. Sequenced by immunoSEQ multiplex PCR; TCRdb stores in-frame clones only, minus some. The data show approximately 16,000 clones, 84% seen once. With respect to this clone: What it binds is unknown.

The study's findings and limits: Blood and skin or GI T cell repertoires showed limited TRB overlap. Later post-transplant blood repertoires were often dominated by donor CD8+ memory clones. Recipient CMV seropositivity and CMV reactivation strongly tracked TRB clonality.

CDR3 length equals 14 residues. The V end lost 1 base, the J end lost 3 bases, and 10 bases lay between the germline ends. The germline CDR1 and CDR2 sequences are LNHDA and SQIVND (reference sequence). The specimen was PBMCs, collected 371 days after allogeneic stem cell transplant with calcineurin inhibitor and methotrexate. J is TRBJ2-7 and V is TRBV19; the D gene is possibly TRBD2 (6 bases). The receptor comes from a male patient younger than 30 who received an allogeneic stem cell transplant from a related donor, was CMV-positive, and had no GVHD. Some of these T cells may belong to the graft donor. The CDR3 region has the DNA TGTGCCAGTAGTATAGCGGGAGAATACTACGAGCAGTACTTC. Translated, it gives CASSIAGEYYEQYF.